This TCR beta chain was documented in a study of blood T cell repertoires in COVID-19. On the study more broadly: COVID-19 samples from acute and convalescent phases originated in the United States, Italy and Spain.

Sequenced by immunoSEQ multiplex PCR; TCRdb stores in-frame clones only, minus some. The sample includes 130,000 to 150,000 clones, roughly 82% seen only once; the top ten take approximately 4.6%. Germline values: CDR1 SNHLY, CDR2 FYNNEI. The CDR3 is 16 residues long. Unmatched junction bases numbered 8, after V lost 5 bases and J lost 5 bases. This TCR was sampled from a human donor in a cohort sampled during active COVID-19. The chain is built from TRBV2 and TRBJ2-2, with 10 bases identical to TRBD2. The sequenced sample consisted of peripheral blood. CDR3 residues: CASSLPGLAITGELFF. CDR3 in DNA: TGTGCCAGCAGTTTACCGGGACTAGCGATAACCGGGGAGCTGTTTTTT.